This T cell receptor beta chain emerged from a study of T-cell memory formation after mild COVID-19. This clonotype came up a few times. Germline loops: CDR1 SEHNR, CDR2 FQNEAQ (reference sequence). The CDR3 consists of 16 residues. V was pared by 4 bases and J by 2 bases, with 8 bases of the junction left unmatched. TCRdb ran MiXCR on the 5' RACE reads and lists one entry per CDR3 protein. Altogether around 150,000 distinct CDR3 sequences are present, approximately 10% being singletons, with the ten largest covering about 3.8%. The source is a man younger than 35 who had mild COVID-19 (a few samples of this study predate the infection). Cell type and time point are not known. Material: PBMCs or a T cell subset sorted from them (not recorded which). This rearrangement joins TRBV7-9 to TRBJ1-5; 7 bases agree with TRBD1. This CDR3 is CASSSHSDRGNQPQHF. In DNA form, the CDR3 reads TGTGCCAGCAGCTCTCACTCTGACAGGGGCAATCAGCCCCAGCATTTT.